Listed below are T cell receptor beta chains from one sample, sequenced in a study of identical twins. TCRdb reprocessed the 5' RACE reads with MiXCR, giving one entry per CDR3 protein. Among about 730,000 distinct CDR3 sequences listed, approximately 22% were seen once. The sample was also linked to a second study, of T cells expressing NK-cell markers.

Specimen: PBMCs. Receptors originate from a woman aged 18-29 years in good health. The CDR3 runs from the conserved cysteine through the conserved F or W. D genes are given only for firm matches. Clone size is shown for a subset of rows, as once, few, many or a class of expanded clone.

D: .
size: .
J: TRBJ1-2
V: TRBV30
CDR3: CAWSSGMGYGYTF
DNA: TGTGCCTGGAGTTCGGGGATGGGGTACGGCTACACCTTC

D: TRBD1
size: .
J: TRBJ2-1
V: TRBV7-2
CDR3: CASRSPGQPYNEQFF
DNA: TGTGCCAGCAGATCTCCGGGACAGCCCTACAATGAGCAGTTCTTC

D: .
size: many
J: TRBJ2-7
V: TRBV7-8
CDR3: CASSLIWAKAGTSYEQYF
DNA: TGTGCCAGCAGCTTAATCTGGGCGAAGGCAGGAACCTCCTACGAGCAGTACTTC

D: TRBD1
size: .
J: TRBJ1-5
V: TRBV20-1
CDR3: CSASKTGGMGNQPQHF
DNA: TGCAGTGCTAGTAAAACAGGGGGCATGGGAAATCAGCCCCAGCATTTT

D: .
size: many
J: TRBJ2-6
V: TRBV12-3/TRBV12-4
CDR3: CASFDRGPGANVLTF
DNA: TGTGCCAGCTTTGATAGGGGTCCTGGGGCCAACGTCCTGACTTTC

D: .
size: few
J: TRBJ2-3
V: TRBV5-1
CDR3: CASSLEGGNTQYF
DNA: TGCGCCAGCAGCTTGGAGGGGGGAAATACGCAGTATTTT

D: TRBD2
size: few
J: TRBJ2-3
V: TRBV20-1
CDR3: CSAPRGAGGSDTQYF
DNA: TGCAGTGCTCCCCGGGGCGCGGGGGGTTCAGATACGCAGTATTTT

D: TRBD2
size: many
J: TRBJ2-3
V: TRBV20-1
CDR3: CSASGLAEGTDTQYF
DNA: TGCAGTGCTTCGGGACTAGCGGAGGGCACAGATACGCAGTATTTT

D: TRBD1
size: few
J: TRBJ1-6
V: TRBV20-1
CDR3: CSAWDSSYNSPLHF
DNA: TGCAGTGCTTGGGACAGCTCCTATAATTCACCCCTCCACTTT

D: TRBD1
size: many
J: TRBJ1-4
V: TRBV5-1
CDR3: CASSRDSNNEKLFF
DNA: TGCGCCAGCAGCCGGGACAGCAACAATGAAAAACTGTTTTTT

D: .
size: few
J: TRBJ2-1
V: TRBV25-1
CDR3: CASSDEVSEQFF
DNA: TGTGCCAGCAGTGACGAAGTGAGTGAGCAGTTCTTC

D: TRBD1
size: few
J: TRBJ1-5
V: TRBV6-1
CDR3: CASRDRVGRQPQHF
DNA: TGTGCCAGCAGGGACAGGGTCGGACGTCAGCCCCAGCATTTT

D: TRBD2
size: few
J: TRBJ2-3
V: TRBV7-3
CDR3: CASSVTSGGAGDTQYF
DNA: TGTGCCAGCAGCGTAACTAGCGGGGGGGCTGGAGATACGCAGTATTTT

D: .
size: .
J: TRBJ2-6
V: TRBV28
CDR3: CASRGGGSGANVLTF
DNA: TGTGCCAGCAGAGGTGGCGGCTCTGGGGCCAACGTCCTGACTTTC

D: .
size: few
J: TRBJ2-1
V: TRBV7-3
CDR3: CASSSNRDGALNEQFF
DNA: TGTGCCAGCAGTTCAAACCGGGACGGGGCACTCAATGAGCAGTTCTTC

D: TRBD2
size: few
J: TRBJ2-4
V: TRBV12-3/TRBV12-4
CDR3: CASSRGLAALAKNIQYF
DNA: TGTGCCAGCAGTCGCGGACTAGCTGCGCTAGCCAAAAACATTCAGTACTTC

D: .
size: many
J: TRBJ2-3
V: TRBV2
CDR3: CASWTGRDTQYF
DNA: TGTGCCAGCTGGACGGGGCGAGATACGCAGTATTTT

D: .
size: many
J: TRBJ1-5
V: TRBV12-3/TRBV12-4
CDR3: CASRGPPGQPQHF
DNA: TGTGCCAGCAGGGGGCCCCCGGGACAGCCCCAGCATTTT

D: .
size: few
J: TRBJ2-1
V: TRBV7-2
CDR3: CASSWSRERYEQFF
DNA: TGTGCCAGCAGCTGGTCGAGAGAGAGGTATGAGCAGTTCTTC

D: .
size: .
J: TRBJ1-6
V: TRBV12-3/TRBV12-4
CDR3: CASSLGGYSYNSPLHF
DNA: TGTGCCAGCAGTTTAGGCGGTTACTCCTATAATTCACCCCTCCACTTT

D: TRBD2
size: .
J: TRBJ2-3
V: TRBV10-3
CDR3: CAIRLADSTDTQYF
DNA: TGTGCCATCAGGCTAGCGGACTCCACAGATACGCAGTATTTT

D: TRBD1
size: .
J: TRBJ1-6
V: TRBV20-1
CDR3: CSARFRGDRANSPLHF
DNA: TGCAGTGCTAGATTTAGGGGGGACAGGGCTAATTCACCCCTCCACTTT

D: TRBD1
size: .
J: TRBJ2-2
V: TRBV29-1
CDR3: CSAKGASRSNTGELFF
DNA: TGCAGCGCCAAGGGGGCTTCCAGATCGAACACCGGGGAGCTGTTTTTT

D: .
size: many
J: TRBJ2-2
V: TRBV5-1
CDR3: CASSPDVSRELFF
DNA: TGCGCCAGCAGCCCTGACGTGTCGCGGGAGCTGTTTTTT

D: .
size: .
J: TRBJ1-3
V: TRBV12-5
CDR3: CASGRNSGNTIYF
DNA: TGTGCCTCCGGCCGGAACTCTGGAAACACCATATATTTT

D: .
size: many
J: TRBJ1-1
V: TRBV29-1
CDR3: CSVDSSTEAFF
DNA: TGCAGCGTTGACAGCTCCACTGAAGCTTTCTTT

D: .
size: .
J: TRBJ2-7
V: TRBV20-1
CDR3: CSFWGVAAGASYEQYF
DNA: TGCAGTTTCTGGGGAGTAGCGGCGGGCGCCTCCTACGAGCAGTACTTC

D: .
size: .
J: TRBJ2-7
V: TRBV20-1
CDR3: CSATRDTNSYEQYF
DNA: TGCAGTGCTACCCGGGACACCAACTCCTACGAGCAGTACTTC

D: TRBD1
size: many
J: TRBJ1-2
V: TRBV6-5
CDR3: CASSSTGSYGYTF
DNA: TGTGCCAGCAGTTCGACAGGGAGCTATGGCTACACCTTC

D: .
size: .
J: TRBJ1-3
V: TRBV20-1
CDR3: CSAYRASGNTIYF
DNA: TGCAGTGCTTACAGGGCCTCTGGAAACACCATATATTTT

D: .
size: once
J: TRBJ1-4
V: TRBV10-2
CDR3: CATSLFGEKLFF
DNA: TGCGCCACTAGCCTCTTTGGTGAAAAACTGTTTTTT

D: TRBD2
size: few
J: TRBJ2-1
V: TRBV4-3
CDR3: CASSGWASGNEQFF
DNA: TGCGCCAGCAGCGGATGGGCTAGCGGGAATGAGCAGTTCTTC

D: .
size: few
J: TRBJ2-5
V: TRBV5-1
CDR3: CASSLDTRETQYF
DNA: TGCGCCAGCAGCTTGGATACACGGGAGACCCAGTACTTC

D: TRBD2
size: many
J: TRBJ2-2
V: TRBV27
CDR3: CASRRAGGLSGELFF
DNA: TGTGCCAGCAGGAGAGCGGGGGGGCTAAGCGGGGAGCTGTTTTTT

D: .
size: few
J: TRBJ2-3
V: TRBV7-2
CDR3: CASSLNKGGSSTDTQYF
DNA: TGTGCCAGCAGCTTAAACAAAGGCGGGTCAAGCACAGATACGCAGTATTTT

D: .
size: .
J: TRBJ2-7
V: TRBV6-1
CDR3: CASSQNRDTYEQYF
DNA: TGTGCCAGCAGTCAAAACCGGGACACCTACGAGCAGTACTTC

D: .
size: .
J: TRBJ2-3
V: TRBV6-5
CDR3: CASSYSILPDTQYF
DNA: TGTGCCAGCAGTTACTCGATTTTGCCAGATACGCAGTATTTT

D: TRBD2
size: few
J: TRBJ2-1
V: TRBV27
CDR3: CASSLNSGRRRIDNEQFF
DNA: TGTGCCAGCAGTTTGAATAGCGGGAGGCGGAGGATCGACAATGAGCAGTTCTTC

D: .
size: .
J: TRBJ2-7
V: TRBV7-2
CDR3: CASSHTLNEGFYGQYF
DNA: TGTGCCAGCAGTCATACTTTGAATGAGGGTTTCTACGGGCAGTACTTC

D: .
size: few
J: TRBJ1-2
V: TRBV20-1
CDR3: CSARDMRGARGYTF
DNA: TGCAGTGCTAGAGACATGAGAGGGGCCAGGGGCTACACCTTC

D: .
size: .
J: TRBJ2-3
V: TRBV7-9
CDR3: CASSFGGGARGDTQYF
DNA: TGTGCCAGCAGTTTCGGAGGGGGGGCGAGGGGAGATACGCAGTATTTT

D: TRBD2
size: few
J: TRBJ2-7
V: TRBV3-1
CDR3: CASSTGTSGKPLYF
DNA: TGTGCCAGCAGCACTGGGACTAGCGGGAAACCTCTGTACTTC

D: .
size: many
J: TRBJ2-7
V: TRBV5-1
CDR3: CASSLSNYEQYF
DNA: TGCGCCAGCAGCTTGAGCAACTACGAGCAGTACTTC

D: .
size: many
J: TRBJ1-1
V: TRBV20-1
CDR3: CSAREVGMNTEAFF
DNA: TGCAGTGCTAGAGAAGTGGGTATGAACACTGAAGCTTTCTTT

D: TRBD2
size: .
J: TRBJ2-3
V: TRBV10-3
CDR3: CAIRPGLAGNQYF
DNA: TGTGCCATCAGACCGGGACTAGCGGGAAACCAGTATTTT

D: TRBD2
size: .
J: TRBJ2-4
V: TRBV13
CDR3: CASSPSGMRTNIQYF
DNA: TGTGCCAGCAGCCCTAGCGGGATGAGGACAAACATTCAGTACTTC

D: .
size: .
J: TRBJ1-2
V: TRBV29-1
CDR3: CSFSYGYTF
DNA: TGCAGCTTCTCCTATGGCTACACCTTC

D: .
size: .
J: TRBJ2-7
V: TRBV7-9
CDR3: CASTRTTAYEQYF
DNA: TGTGCCAGCACCCGTACAACAGCCTACGAGCAGTACTTC

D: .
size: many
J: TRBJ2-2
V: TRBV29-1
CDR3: CSVDEFSGELFF
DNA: TGCAGCGTTGACGAGTTTTCCGGGGAGCTGTTTTTT

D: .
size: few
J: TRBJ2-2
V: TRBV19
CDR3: CASSIGINSRTGELFF
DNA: TGTGCCAGTAGTATAGGGATAAACAGCCGCACCGGGGAGCTGTTTTTT

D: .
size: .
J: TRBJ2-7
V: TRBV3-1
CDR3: CASSQDWDNEQYF
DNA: TGTGCCAGCAGCCAAGATTGGGATAACGAGCAGTACTTC